A selection of T cell receptor beta chains follows, all from one sample in a study of cytomegalovirus exposure and HLA in healthy donors. Generated by immunoSEQ multiplex PCR, the TCRdb table keeps only in-frame clones and is missing some. In the table there are under 200,000 clones, about 83% of which are singletons. The sample comprised PBMCs. The receptor source for this set is a woman younger than 45 in good health and CMV-seropositive. CDR3s include the opening cysteine and the closing phenylalanine or tryptophan. The D gene is left open where the match is weak. Clone size, where shown, is once, few, many, or a class for clones that have expanded.

d_call: TRBD1; v_call: TRBV15; j_call: TRBJ1-5; clone_size: .; cdr3_aa: CATSSRDRGPGNQPQHF; cdr3_nt: TGTGCCACCAGCAGCCGGGACAGGGGGCCGGGCAATCAGCCCCAGCATTTT
d_call: .; v_call: TRBV11-2; j_call: TRBJ2-2; clone_size: once; cdr3_aa: CASSSDRTGELFF; cdr3_nt: TGTGCCAGCAGCTCCGACAGGACCGGGGAGCTGTTTTTT
d_call: .; v_call: TRBV7-9; j_call: TRBJ2-3; clone_size: few; cdr3_aa: CASSLHQGTDTQYF; cdr3_nt: TGTGCCAGCAGCCTTCACCAGGGGACAGATACGCAGTATTTT
d_call: .; v_call: TRBV7-8; j_call: TRBJ1-1; clone_size: .; cdr3_aa: CASSLGPGDSTEAFF; cdr3_nt: TGTGCCAGCAGCTTAGGGCCAGGGGATAGCACTGAAGCTTTCTTT
d_call: TRBD1; v_call: TRBV7-9; j_call: TRBJ1-1; clone_size: few; cdr3_aa: CASSSVQGAGTEAFF; cdr3_nt: TGTGCCAGCAGCTCAGTACAGGGGGCGGGCACTGAAGCTTTCTTT
d_call: .; v_call: TRBV2; j_call: TRBJ1-2; clone_size: once; cdr3_aa: CASSVSQGGGYTF; cdr3_nt: TGTGCCAGCAGTGTGAGCCAGGGTGGAGGCTACACCTTC
d_call: .; v_call: TRBV6-6; j_call: TRBJ1-5; clone_size: .; cdr3_aa: CASSTDSLNQPQHF; cdr3_nt: TGTGCCAGCAGTACAGACAGCCTCAATCAGCCCCAGCATTTT
d_call: TRBD2; v_call: TRBV4-3; j_call: TRBJ2-7; clone_size: .; cdr3_aa: CASSRSGGRGNEQYF; cdr3_nt: TGCGCCAGCAGTCGTTCGGGTGGGAGGGGTAACGAGCAGTACTTC
d_call: TRBD2; v_call: TRBV5-6; j_call: TRBJ2-7; clone_size: .; cdr3_aa: CASSLTSGSYEQYF; cdr3_nt: TGTGCCAGCAGCCTTACTAGCGGGAGTTACGAGCAGTACTTC
d_call: .; v_call: TRBV27; j_call: TRBJ1-1; clone_size: .; cdr3_aa: CASSLMRATEAFF; cdr3_nt: TGTGCCAGCAGTTTAATGCGGGCCACTGAAGCTTTCTTT
d_call: .; v_call: TRBV5-1; j_call: TRBJ2-7; clone_size: .; cdr3_aa: CASAYGSGSSYEQYF; cdr3_nt: TGCGCCAGCGCTTACGGTAGCGGAAGCTCCTACGAGCAGTACTTC
d_call: .; v_call: TRBV2; j_call: TRBJ1-5; clone_size: .; cdr3_aa: CASSDQQGRQPQHF; cdr3_nt: TGTGCCAGCAGTGATCAACAGGGACGTCAGCCCCAGCATTTT
d_call: .; v_call: TRBV19; j_call: TRBJ1-5; clone_size: .; cdr3_aa: CASSITGRGRQPQHF; cdr3_nt: TGTGCCAGTAGTATAACGGGGAGAGGGCGGCAGCCCCAGCATTTT
d_call: TRBD1; v_call: TRBV10-3; j_call: TRBJ2-5; clone_size: .; cdr3_aa: CAIRTGGETQYF; cdr3_nt: TGTGCCATCAGGACAGGGGGCGAGACCCAGTACTTC
d_call: .; v_call: TRBV2; j_call: TRBJ1-4; clone_size: .; cdr3_aa: CASRWTPPSEKLFF; cdr3_nt: TGTGCCAGCAGATGGACACCTCCGAGTGAAAAACTGTTTTTT
d_call: TRBD1; v_call: TRBV27; j_call: TRBJ2-7; clone_size: few; cdr3_aa: CASSLRILTGTLYEQYF; cdr3_nt: TGTGCCAGCAGTTTAAGAATCTTGACAGGGACCCTCTACGAGCAGTACTTC
d_call: TRBD2; v_call: TRBV4-2; j_call: TRBJ2-7; clone_size: .; cdr3_aa: CASSQAILAGDAYEQYF; cdr3_nt: TGTGCCAGCAGCCAGGCCATCCTAGCGGGGGATGCCTACGAGCAGTACTTC
d_call: TRBD1; v_call: TRBV6-1; j_call: TRBJ2-7; clone_size: once; cdr3_aa: CASSEAIQGPPYEQYF; cdr3_nt: TGTGCCAGCAGTGAAGCGATACAGGGGCCACCCTACGAGCAGTACTTC
d_call: .; v_call: TRBV7-3; j_call: TRBJ2-6; clone_size: .; cdr3_aa: CASSDRSSGANVLTF; cdr3_nt: TGTGCCAGCAGCGATAGGAGCTCTGGGGCCAACGTCCTGACTTTC
d_call: TRBD2; v_call: TRBV28; j_call: TRBJ2-3; clone_size: .; cdr3_aa: CASSSTRLAGADTQYF; cdr3_nt: TGTGCCAGCAGTTCGACAAGACTAGCGGGAGCAGATACGCAGTATTTT
d_call: .; v_call: TRBV10-3; j_call: TRBJ1-1; clone_size: .; cdr3_aa: CAISESIAASTEAFF; cdr3_nt: TGTGCCATCAGTGAGTCGATCGCGGCGAGCACTGAAGCTTTCTTT
d_call: .; v_call: TRBV18; j_call: TRBJ2-1; clone_size: few; cdr3_aa: CASSPSHSGNEQFF; cdr3_nt: TGTGCCAGCTCACCTTCTCACAGTGGCAATGAGCAGTTCTTC
d_call: .; v_call: TRBV10-3; j_call: TRBJ1-1; clone_size: .; cdr3_aa: CAISSNTEAFF; cdr3_nt: TGTGCCATCAGCTCGAACACTGAAGCTTTCTTT
d_call: .; v_call: TRBV7-8; j_call: TRBJ1-1; clone_size: .; cdr3_aa: CASSLWGRASNTEAFF; cdr3_nt: TGTGCCAGCAGCTTATGGGGGCGTGCTAGTAACACTGAAGCTTTCTTT
d_call: TRBD1; v_call: TRBV2; j_call: TRBJ2-3; clone_size: .; cdr3_aa: CASRQGARSTDTQYF; cdr3_nt: TGTGCCAGCAGACAGGGGGCAAGAAGCACAGATACGCAGTATTTT
d_call: TRBD2; v_call: TRBV7-8; j_call: TRBJ2-5; clone_size: .; cdr3_aa: CASSPTSGRAGRETQYF; cdr3_nt: TGTGCCAGCAGCCCGACTAGCGGGAGGGCCGGAAGAGAGACCCAGTACTTC
d_call: .; v_call: TRBV9; j_call: TRBJ2-2; clone_size: .; cdr3_aa: CASSVAQTPNTGELFF; cdr3_nt: TGTGCCAGCAGCGTAGCACAAACCCCCAACACCGGGGAGCTGTTTTTT
d_call: .; v_call: TRBV19; j_call: TRBJ2-1; clone_size: .; cdr3_aa: CASGLLAQNNEQFF; cdr3_nt: TGTGCCAGTGGTCTGCTGGCTCAAAACAATGAGCAGTTCTTC
d_call: TRBD2; v_call: TRBV2; j_call: TRBJ2-7; clone_size: .; cdr3_aa: CAGKLAEELYEQYF; cdr3_nt: TGTGCCGGCAAGCTAGCGGAAGAGCTCTACGAGCAGTACTTC
d_call: .; v_call: TRBV11-3; j_call: TRBJ1-5; clone_size: .; cdr3_aa: CASSLDGGEGPSNQPQHF; cdr3_nt: TGTGCCAGCAGCTTAGACGGGGGTGAGGGCCCCAGCAATCAGCCCCAGCATTTT
d_call: TRBD2; v_call: TRBV5-1; j_call: TRBJ2-1; clone_size: .; cdr3_aa: CASSLGGLDNTGCFF; cdr3_nt: TGCGCCAGCAGCTTGGGGGGACTAGACAATACGGGGTGTTTCTTC
d_call: TRBD2; v_call: TRBV28; j_call: TRBJ2-1; clone_size: .; cdr3_aa: CASAPLAGDSYNEQFF; cdr3_nt: TGTGCCAGCGCTCCCCTCGCGGGAGACTCCTACAATGAGCAGTTCTTC
d_call: .; v_call: TRBV2; j_call: TRBJ1-5; clone_size: .; cdr3_aa: CVGGISNQPQHF; cdr3_nt: TGTGTCGGGGGGATCAGCAATCAGCCCCAGCATTTT
d_call: TRBD1; v_call: TRBV10-3; j_call: TRBJ1-5; clone_size: once; cdr3_aa: CAISGRDSEPQHF; cdr3_nt: TGTGCCATCAGTGGCCGGGACAGTGAGCCCCAGCATTTT
d_call: TRBD1; v_call: TRBV6-1; j_call: TRBJ1-5; clone_size: .; cdr3_aa: CASSEGWDSRNQPQHF; cdr3_nt: TGTGCCAGCAGTGAAGGTTGGGACAGTAGGAATCAGCCCCAGCATTTT
d_call: .; v_call: TRBV2; j_call: TRBJ1-3; clone_size: once; cdr3_aa: CASSEAFGGNTIYF; cdr3_nt: TGTGCCAGCAGTGAAGCGTTCGGTGGAAACACCATATATTTT
d_call: TRBD2; v_call: TRBV4-2; j_call: TRBJ2-7; clone_size: many; cdr3_aa: CASSQDPAGGSPGEQYF; cdr3_nt: TGTGCCAGCAGCCAAGATCCAGCGGGAGGATCCCCGGGGGAGCAGTACTTC
d_call: TRBD1; v_call: TRBV6-1; j_call: TRBJ2-3; clone_size: few; cdr3_aa: CASSEWPFGQESTDTQYF; cdr3_nt: TGTGCCAGCAGTGAATGGCCCTTTGGACAGGAGAGCACAGATACGCAGTATTTT
d_call: TRBD1; v_call: TRBV9; j_call: TRBJ1-4; clone_size: .; cdr3_aa: CASSVGDRGLYNEKLFF; cdr3_nt: TGTGCCAGCAGCGTAGGCGACAGGGGGCTATATAATGAAAAACTGTTTTTT
d_call: .; v_call: TRBV2; j_call: TRBJ2-6; clone_size: .; cdr3_aa: CASPRVDRFPGLTGANVLTF; cdr3_nt: TGTGCCAGCCCCAGGGTCGACAGGTTTCCGGGGCTGACTGGGGCCAACGTCCTGACTTTC
d_call: TRBD2; v_call: TRBV27; j_call: TRBJ2-3; clone_size: .; cdr3_aa: CASSFVASGGGRDTQYF; cdr3_nt: TGTGCCAGCAGTTTTGTGGCTAGCGGGGGGGGGAGAGATACGCAGTATTTT
d_call: TRBD1; v_call: TRBV5-1; j_call: TRBJ2-7; clone_size: once; cdr3_aa: CASSRPGQGEAYEQYF; cdr3_nt: TGCGCCAGCAGCCGCCCAGGACAGGGGGAGGCCTACGAGCAGTACTTC
d_call: .; v_call: TRBV11-1; j_call: TRBJ2-5; clone_size: .; cdr3_aa: CASSRGLQETQYF; cdr3_nt: TGTGCCAGCAGCCGGGGACTTCAAGAGACCCAGTACTTC
d_call: .; v_call: TRBV27; j_call: TRBJ1-2; clone_size: .; cdr3_aa: CASSPLTGPRGYTF; cdr3_nt: TGTGCCAGCAGCCCCCTGACAGGCCCTAGGGGCTACACCTTC
d_call: TRBD1; v_call: TRBV2; j_call: TRBJ1-1; clone_size: .; cdr3_aa: CASSPDRGLEAFF; cdr3_nt: TGTGCCAGCAGCCCGGACAGGGGATTGGAAGCTTTCTTT